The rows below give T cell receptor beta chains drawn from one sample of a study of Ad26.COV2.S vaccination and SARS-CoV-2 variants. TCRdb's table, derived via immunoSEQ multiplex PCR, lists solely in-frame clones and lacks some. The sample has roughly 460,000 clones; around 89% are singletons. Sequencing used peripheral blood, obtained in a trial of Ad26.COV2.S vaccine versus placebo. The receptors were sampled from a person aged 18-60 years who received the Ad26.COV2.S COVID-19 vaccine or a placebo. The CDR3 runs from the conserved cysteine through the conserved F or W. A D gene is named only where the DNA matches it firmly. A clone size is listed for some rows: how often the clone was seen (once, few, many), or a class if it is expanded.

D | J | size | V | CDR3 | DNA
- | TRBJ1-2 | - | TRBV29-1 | CSVSGHYGYTF | TGCAGCGTTTCGGGTCACTATGGCTACACCTTC
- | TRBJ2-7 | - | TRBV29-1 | CSVRTGSSYEQYF | TGCAGCGTCCGAACAGGTAGCTCCTACGAGCAGTACTTC
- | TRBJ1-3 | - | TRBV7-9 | CASSLGGAGNTIYF | TGTGCCAGCAGCCTCGGGGGGGCCGGAAACACCATATATTTT
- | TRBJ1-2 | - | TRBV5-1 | CASSSGSRGFYGYTF | TGCGCCAGCAGCTCCGGGTCGAGGGGTTTTTATGGCTACACCTTC
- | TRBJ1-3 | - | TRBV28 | CASKFTQGGGNTIYF | TGTGCCAGCAAGTTTACACAGGGTGGTGGAAACACCATATATTTT
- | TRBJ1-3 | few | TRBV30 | CAWRTSGNTIYF | TGTGCCTGGAGGACATCTGGAAACACCATATATTTT
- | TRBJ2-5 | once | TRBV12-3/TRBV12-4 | CASSDIPGATQYF | TGTGCCAGCAGCGATATACCTGGGGCAACCCAGTACTTC
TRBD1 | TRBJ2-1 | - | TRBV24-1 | CATSDWTGGGNEQFF | TGTGCCACCAGTGATTGGACAGGGGGGGGCAATGAGCAGTTCTTC
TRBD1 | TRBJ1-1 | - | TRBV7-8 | CASSLGLGTGRRNTEAFF | TGTGCCAGCAGCTTAGGTCTCGGGACAGGGAGGAGGAACACTGAAGCTTTCTTT
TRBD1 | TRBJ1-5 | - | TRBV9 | CASSPRDSINQPQHF | TGTGCCAGCAGCCCCCGGGACAGCATAAATCAGCCCCAGCATTTT
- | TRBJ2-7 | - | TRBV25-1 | CASKLSGSSDEQYF | TGTGCCAGCAAACTTTCGGGAAGTTCGGACGAGCAGTACTTC
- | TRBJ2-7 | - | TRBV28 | CASSLTRDEQYF | TGTGCCAGCAGCCTCACTAGGGATGAGCAGTACTTC
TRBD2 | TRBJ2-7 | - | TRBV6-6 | CASSFSASGAYEQYF | TGTGCCAGCAGTTTCTCTGCTAGCGGAGCCTACGAGCAGTACTTC
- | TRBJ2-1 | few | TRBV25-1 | CASSGYYEQFF | TGTGCCAGCAGTGGGTACTATGAGCAGTTCTTC
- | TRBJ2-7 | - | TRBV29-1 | CSVYLARPPYEQYF | TGCAGCGTGTATCTAGCGCGACCCCCCTACGAGCAGTACTTC
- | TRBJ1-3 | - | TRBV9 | CASSALIGAGNTIYF | TGTGCCAGCAGCGCCCTCATTGGGGCTGGAAACACCATATATTTT
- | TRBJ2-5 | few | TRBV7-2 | CASSFPQETQYF | TGTGCCAGCAGCTTCCCACAAGAGACCCAGTACTTC
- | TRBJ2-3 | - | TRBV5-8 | CASSLGSLSTDTQYF | TGTGCCAGCAGCTTGGGGTCATTAAGCACAGATACGCAGTATTTT
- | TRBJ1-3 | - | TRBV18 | CASSPKQGSGNTIYF | TGTGCCAGCTCACCCAAACAGGGTTCTGGAAACACCATATATTTT
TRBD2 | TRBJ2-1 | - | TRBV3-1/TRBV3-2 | CASSQDWLAGGGEQFF | TGTGCCAGCAGCCAAGATTGGCTAGCGGGGGGCGGGGAGCAGTTCTTC
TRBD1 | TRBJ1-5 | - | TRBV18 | CASSSGTGLPNQPQHF | TGTGCCAGCTCGTCCGGGACAGGTCTCCCAAATCAGCCCCAGCATTTT
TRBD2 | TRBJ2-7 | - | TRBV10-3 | CAISGTSGAYEQYF | TGTGCCATCAGTGGGACTAGCGGGGCCTACGAGCAGTACTTC
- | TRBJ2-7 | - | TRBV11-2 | CASSLGVEGEQYF | TGTGCCAGCAGCTTAGGAGTCGAAGGGGAGCAGTACTTC
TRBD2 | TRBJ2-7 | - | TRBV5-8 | CASSFPSGKYEQYF | TGTGCCAGCAGCTTTCCTAGCGGGAAGTACGAGCAGTACTTC
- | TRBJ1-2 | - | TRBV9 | CASSLRYNYGYTF | TGTGCCAGCAGCCTGCGGTATAACTATGGCTACACCTTC
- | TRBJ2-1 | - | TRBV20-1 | CSASNRASYNEQFF | TGCAGTGCTAGTAACCGGGCCTCCTACAATGAGCAGTTCTTC
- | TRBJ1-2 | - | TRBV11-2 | CASSLGVGGASGYTF | TGTGCCAGCAGCTTAGGTGTGGGTGGGGCGAGCGGCTACACCTTC
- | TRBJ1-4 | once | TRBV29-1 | CSVARTTNEKLFF | TGCAGCGTCGCCAGAACAACTAATGAAAAACTGTTTTTT
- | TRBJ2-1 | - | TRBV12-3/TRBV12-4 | CASSLSGLEQFF | TGTGCCAGCAGTCTTAGCGGATTAGAGCAGTTCTTC
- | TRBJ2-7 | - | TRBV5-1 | CASSLAGLTGASPEQYF | TGCGCCAGCAGCTTGGCCGGCCTAACGGGAGCGTCCCCCGAGCAGTACTTC
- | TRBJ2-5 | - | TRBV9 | CASSPESGWETQYF | TGTGCCAGCAGCCCTGAGTCGGGGTGGGAGACCCAGTACTTC
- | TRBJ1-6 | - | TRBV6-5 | CASSTYNSPLHF | TGTGCCAGCAGCACCTATAATTCACCCCTCCACTTT
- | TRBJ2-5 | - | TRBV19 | CASSIGGSNHGRETQYF | TGTGCCAGTAGTATAGGGGGCAGTAATCATGGCCGGGAGACCCAGTACTTC
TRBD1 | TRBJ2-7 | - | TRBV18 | CASSNRGPGEQYF | TGTGCCAGCTCAAACAGGGGGCCAGGCGAGCAGTACTTC
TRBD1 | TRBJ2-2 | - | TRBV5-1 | CASSVLSGGSTGELFF | TGCGCCAGCAGCGTTTTATCAGGGGGCTCCACCGGGGAGCTGTTTTTT
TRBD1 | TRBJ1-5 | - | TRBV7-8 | CASSLHRGRSNQPQHF | TGTGCCAGCAGCTTACACAGGGGAAGGAGCAATCAGCCCCAGCATTTT
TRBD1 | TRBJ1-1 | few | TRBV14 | CATAGQGGLTREAFF | TGTGCCACCGCGGGACAGGGTGGGCTCACTAGGGAAGCTTTCTTT
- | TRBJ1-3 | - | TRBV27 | CASSGQLSGNTIYF | TGTGCCAGCAGCGGACAGCTCTCTGGAAACACCATATATTTT
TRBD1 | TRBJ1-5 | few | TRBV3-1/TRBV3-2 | CASSRTGVNQPQHF | TGTGCCAGCAGCCGGACAGGGGTAAATCAGCCCCAGCATTTT
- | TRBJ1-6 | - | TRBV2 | CASSEVLSPLHF | TGTGCCAGCAGTGAAGTACTGTCACCCCTCCACTTT